This T cell receptor beta chain was retrieved from a study of cytomegalovirus exposure and HLA in healthy donors. Overall study: Genotyping showed less than 85% of some 400 donors falling in the Caucasian-associated ancestry cluster. Findings and limits, study-wide: For TCR beta chains, V- and J-gene trimming was later linked to a missense DCLRE1C variant. Most TCRs appeared rarely, but some public TCRs recurred in many donors.

Researchers ran the PCR with 60 Vbeta and 13 Jbeta primers. Methods used by the authors: A later analysis tallied some 84 million unique TCR beta chains, 9.5 million to 14 million of them shared. The method was immunoSEQ multiplex PCR; TCRdb's version includes in-frame clones alone and lacks a portion of them. The V and J calls and clone size were taken over from that table, and D and trimming were inferred from the DNA. The sample lists some 110,000 clones; roughly 70% were seen once. About this clone: The antigen is unknown.

The CDR3 consists of 13 residues. Germline assignment: CDR1 SGHNT and CDR2 YENEEA. The V and J ends lost 5 bases and 2 bases, in that order; junction bases with no gene match: 2. Sequences were obtained from PBMCs. This chain uses TRBV11-3 with TRBJ1-2; 7 nucleotides agree with TRBD1. This receptor was identified in a woman in her thirties in good health and CMV-seronegative. The CDR3 sequence: CASSLQGNYGYTF. The DNA for the CDR3 is TGTGCCAGCAGCCTACAGGGGAACTATGGCTACACCTTC.